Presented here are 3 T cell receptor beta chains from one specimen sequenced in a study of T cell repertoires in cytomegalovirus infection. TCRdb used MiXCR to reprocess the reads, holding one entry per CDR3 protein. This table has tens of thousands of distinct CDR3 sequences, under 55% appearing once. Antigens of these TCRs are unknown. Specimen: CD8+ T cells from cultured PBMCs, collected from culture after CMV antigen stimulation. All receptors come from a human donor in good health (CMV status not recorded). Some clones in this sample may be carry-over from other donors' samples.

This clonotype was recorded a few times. CDR3 amino acids: CASSLGRSQPQHF. CDR3 DNA: TGTGCCAGCAGCTTGGGCCGGAGCCAGCCCCAGCATTTT. This chain joins TRBV5-6 and TRBJ1-5; D call uncertain. This CDR3 is built from 13 residues. CDR1 is SGHDT and CDR2 is YYEEEE in the germline V gene. Trimming took 0 bases from V and 7 from J, leaving 8 bases between them.

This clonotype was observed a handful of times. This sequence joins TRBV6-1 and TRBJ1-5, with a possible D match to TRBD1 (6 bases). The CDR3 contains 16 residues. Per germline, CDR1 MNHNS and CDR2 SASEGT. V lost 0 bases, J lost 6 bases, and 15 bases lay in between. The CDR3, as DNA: TGTGCCAGCAGTGAAGCTACCAGGGGAAGAGGTCAGCCCCAGCATTTT. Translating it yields CASSEATRGRGQPQHF.

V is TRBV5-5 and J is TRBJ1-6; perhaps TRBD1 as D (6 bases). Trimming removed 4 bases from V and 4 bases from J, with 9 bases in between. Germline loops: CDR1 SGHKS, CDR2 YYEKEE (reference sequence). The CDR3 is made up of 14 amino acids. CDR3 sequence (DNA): TGTGCCAGCAGCCCGGACAGATATAATTCACCCCTCCACTTT. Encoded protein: CASSPDRYNSPLHF.